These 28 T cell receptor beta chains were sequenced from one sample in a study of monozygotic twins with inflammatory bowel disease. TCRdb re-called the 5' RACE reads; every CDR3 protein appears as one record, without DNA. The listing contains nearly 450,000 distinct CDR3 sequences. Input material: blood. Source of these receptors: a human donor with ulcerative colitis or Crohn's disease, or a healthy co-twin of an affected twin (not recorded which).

The CDR3 reads CASSPTGESTDTQYF. The gene calls are TRBV27 and TRBJ2-3; the D call of TRBD1 rests on TCRdb alone, since no DNA is present to check it. The CDR3 totals 15 residues. CDR1 and CDR2 (germline): MNHEY, SMNVEV (reference sequence).

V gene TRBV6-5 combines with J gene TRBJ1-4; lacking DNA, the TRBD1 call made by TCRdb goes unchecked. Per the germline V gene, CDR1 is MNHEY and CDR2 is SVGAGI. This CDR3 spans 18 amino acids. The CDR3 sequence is CASSYGRGGTGTNEKLFF.

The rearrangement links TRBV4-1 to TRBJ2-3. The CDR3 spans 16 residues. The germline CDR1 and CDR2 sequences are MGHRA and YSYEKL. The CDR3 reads CASSQGRTLSTDTQYF.

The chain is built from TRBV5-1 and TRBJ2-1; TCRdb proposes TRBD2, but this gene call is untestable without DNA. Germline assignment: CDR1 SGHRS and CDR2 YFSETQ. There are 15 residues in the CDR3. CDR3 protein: CASSLLAGAANEQFF.

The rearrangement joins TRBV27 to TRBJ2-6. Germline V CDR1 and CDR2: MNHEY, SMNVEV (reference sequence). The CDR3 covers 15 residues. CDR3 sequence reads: CASSSAGSGANVLTF.

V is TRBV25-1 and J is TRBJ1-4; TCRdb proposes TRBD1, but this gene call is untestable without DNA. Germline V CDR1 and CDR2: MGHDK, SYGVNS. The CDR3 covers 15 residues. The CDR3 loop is CASSERDRLNEKLFF.

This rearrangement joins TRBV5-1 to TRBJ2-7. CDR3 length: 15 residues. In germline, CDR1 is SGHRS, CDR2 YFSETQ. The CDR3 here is CASSLDERTTYEQYF. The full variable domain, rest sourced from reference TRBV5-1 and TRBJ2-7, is KAGVTQTPRYLIKTRGQQVTLSCSPISGHRSVSWYQQTPGQGLQFLFEYFSETQRNKGNFPGRFSGRQFSNSRSEMNVSTLELGDSALYLCASSLDERTTYEQYFGPGTRLTVT.

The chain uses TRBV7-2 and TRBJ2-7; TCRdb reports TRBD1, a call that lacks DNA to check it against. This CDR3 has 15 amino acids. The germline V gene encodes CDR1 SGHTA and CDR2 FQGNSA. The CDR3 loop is CASSLMGTVSYEQYF.

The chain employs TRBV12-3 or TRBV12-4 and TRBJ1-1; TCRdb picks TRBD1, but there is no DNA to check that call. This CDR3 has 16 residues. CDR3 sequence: CASSLSGAKKWTEAFF.

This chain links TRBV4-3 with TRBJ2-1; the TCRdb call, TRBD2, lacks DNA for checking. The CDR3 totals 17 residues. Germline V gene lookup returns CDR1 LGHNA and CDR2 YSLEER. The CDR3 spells CASSQDVPSGVNNEQFF.

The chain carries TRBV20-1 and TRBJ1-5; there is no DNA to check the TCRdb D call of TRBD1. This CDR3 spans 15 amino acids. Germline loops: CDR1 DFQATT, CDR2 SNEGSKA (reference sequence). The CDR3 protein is CSVPGGIASNQPQHF.

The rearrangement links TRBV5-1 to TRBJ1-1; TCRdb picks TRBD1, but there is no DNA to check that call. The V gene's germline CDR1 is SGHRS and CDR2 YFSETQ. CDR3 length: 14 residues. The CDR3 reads CASSPGHSGGEAFF. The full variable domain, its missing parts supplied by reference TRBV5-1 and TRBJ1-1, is KAGVTQTPRYLIKTRGQQVTLSCSPISGHRSVSWYQQTPGQGLQFLFEYFSETQRNKGNFPGRFSGRQFSNSRSEMNVSTLELGDSALYLCASSPGHSGGEAFFGQGTRLTVV.

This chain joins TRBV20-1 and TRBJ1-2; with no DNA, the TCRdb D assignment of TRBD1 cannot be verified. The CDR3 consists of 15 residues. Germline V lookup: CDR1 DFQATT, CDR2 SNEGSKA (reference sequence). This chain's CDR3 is CSARDKGTDNYGYTF.

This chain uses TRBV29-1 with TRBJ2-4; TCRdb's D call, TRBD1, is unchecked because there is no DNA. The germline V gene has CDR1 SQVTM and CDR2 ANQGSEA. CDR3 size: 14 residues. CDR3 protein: CSVEVGGQKNIQYF.

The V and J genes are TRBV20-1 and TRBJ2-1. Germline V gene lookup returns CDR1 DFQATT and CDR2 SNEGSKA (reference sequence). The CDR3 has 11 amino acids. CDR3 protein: CSAVTTSEQFF.

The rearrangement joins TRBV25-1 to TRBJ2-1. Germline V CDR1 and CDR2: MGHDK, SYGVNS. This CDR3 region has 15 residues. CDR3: CASSEYIQIDNEQFF.

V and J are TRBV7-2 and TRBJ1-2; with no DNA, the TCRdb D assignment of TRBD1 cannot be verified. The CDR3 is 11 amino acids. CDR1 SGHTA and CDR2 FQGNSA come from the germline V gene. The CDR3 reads CASSSGGGYTF.

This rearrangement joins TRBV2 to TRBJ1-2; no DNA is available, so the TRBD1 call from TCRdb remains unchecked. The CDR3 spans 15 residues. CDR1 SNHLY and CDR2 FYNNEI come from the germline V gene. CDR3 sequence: CAGNPGQGRFGGYTF.

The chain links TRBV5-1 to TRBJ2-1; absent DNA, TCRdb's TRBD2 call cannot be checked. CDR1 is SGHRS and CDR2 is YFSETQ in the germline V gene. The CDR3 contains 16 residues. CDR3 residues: CASSLARLAFYNEQLF. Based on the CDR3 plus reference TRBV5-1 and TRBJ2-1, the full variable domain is KAGVTQTPRYLIKTRGQQVTLSCSPISGHRSVSWYQQTPGQGLQFLFEYFSETQRNKGNFPGRFSGRQFSNSRSEMNVSTLELGDSALYLCASSLARLAFYNEQLFGPGTRLTVL.

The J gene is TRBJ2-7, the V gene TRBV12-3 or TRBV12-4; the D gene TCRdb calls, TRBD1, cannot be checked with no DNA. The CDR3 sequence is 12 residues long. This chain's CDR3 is CASGRLPYEQYF.

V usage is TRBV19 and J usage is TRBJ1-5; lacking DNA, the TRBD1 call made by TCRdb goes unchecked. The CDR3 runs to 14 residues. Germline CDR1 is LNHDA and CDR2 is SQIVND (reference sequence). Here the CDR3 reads CASRLGQGYQPQHF. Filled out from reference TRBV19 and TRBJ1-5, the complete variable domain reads DGGITQSPKYLFRKEGQNVTLSCEQNLNHDAMYWYRQDPGQGLRLIYYSQIVNDFQKGDIAEGYSVSREKKESFPLTVTSAQKNPTAFYLCASRLGQGYQPQHFGDGTRLSIL.

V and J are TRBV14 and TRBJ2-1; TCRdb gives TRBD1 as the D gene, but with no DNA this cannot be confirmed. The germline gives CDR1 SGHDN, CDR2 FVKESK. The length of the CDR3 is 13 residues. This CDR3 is CASSQSRESEQFF.

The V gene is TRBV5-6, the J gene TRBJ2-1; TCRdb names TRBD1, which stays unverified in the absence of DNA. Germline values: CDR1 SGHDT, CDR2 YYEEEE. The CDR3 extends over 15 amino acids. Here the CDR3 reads CASSLWWGTSNEQFF.

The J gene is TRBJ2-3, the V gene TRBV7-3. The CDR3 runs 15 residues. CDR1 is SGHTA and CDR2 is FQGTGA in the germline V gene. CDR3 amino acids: CASSLAGWSTDTQYF.

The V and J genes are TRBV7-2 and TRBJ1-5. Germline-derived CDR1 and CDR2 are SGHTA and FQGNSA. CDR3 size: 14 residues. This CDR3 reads CASTESISNQPQHF.

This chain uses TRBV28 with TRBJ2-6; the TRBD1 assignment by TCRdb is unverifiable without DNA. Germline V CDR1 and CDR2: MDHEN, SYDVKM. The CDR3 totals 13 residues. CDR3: CASRGTAANVLTF.

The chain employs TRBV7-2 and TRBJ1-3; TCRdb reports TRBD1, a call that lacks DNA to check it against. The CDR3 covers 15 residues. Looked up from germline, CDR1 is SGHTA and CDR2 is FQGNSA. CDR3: CASSLEGARGNTIYF.

CDR3 sequence reads: CASSDHTGGFYNEQFF. The chain couples TRBV9 to TRBJ2-1; TCRdb's D gene call, TRBD1, goes unchecked for lack of DNA. Per germline, CDR1 SGDLS and CDR2 YYNGEE. The CDR3 is made up of 16 amino acids.